The 26 T cell receptor beta chains presented below share a single source sample, sequenced in a study of T-cell reconstitution after alpha-beta-depleted transplantation in children. The library targeted TCRbeta and was prepared with unique molecular identifiers. TCRdb reanalysed the PCR reads using MiXCR and keeps one entry per CDR3 protein. The sample has hundreds of thousands of distinct CDR3 sequences, 9.5% to 13% seen once; the top ten hold 7.5%. The input for sequencing was PBMCs, taken before TCRalphabeta/CD19-depleted stem cell transplant. The receptor set was obtained from a boy in the first two years of life with acute myeloid leukemia, due to receive a stem cell transplant.

Ten or more counts support this clonotype. The V and J genes are TRBV7-3 and TRBJ2-1; D is unresolved. V was cut by 2 bases and J by 3 bases, with 8 bases left in between. From germline, CDR1 is SGHTA and CDR2 FQGTGA. This CDR3 contains 14 residues. The CDR3 here is CASSLGPDYNEQFF. As DNA, the CDR3 is TGTGCCAGCAGCTTAGGTCCCGACTACAATGAGCAGTTCTTC.

This clonotype has ten or more counts. The chain couples TRBV12-3 or TRBV12-4 to TRBJ2-1; 8 positions match TRBD2. The CDR3 is 15 residues long. V was clipped by 6 bases and J by 1 base; unmatched bases: 5. CDR3 in DNA: TGTGCCAGCAGGACTACTAGCGGTTCCTACAATGAGCAGTTCTTC. Translating it yields CASRTTSGSYNEQFF.

The chain is built from TRBV20-1 and TRBJ2-1, with TRBD2 matching 9 bases. The germline V gene has CDR1 DFQATT and CDR2 SNEGSKA (reference sequence). The CDR3 is made up of 18 amino acids. The trim removed 5 bases at V and 0 bases at J, leaving 14 bases unmatched. The CDR3 loop reads CSAPAASGTFSSYNEQFF. The CDR3 DNA follows: TGCAGTGCTCCAGCGGCTAGCGGGACTTTCAGCTCCTACAATGAGCAGTTCTTC.

The rearrangement uses TRBV11-2 and TRBJ2-3, with TRBD2 identical over 13 bases. The germline CDR1 and CDR2 sequences are SGHAT and FQNNGV. The V segment lost 3 bases and the J segment 2 bases; nucleotides outside the gene matches: 11. The CDR3 has 19 residues. The CDR3 is CASSLRTSGSRRATDTQYF. The DNA for the CDR3 is TGTGCCAGCAGCTTGAGGACTAGCGGGAGTAGAAGGGCCACAGATACGCAGTATTTT. Filled out from reference TRBV11-2 and TRBJ2-3, the complete variable domain reads EAGVAQSPRYKIIEKRQSVAFWCNPISGHATLYWYQQILGQGPKLLIQFQNNGVVDDSQLPKDRFSAERLKGVDSTLKIQPAKLEDSAVYLCASSLRTSGSRRATDTQYFGPGTRLTVL.

This clonotype came up many times. This chain links TRBV29-1 with TRBJ2-3; D possibly corresponds to TRBD1 (5 bases). V lost 8 bases to trimming and J lost 8 bases, with 17 bases between them. Per the germline V gene, CDR1 is SQVTM and CDR2 is ANQGSEA. The CDR3 extends over 12 amino acids. The CDR3 sequence is CSTIPRDRTQYF. In DNA, the CDR3 is TGCAGCACAATACCCAGGGATCGTACGCAGTATTTT.

This clonotype was counted at least ten times. The chain uses TRBV28 and TRBJ2-5; D tentatively fits TRBD1 or TRBD2 (6 bases each). The CDR3 contains 14 residues. Trimming pared 2 bases from V and 7 bases from J, leaving 14 bases between. The germline V gene encodes CDR1 MDHEN and CDR2 SYDVKM. The CDR3 nucleotides read TGTGCCAGCAGTTTACTCGGGGGCGAAACGACCCAGTACTTC. It encodes CASSLLGGETTQYF.

As for this clonotype: Since a much larger clone is just one base distant, this may be a read error. V and J are TRBV12-3 or TRBV12-4 and TRBJ2-7; the match to TRBD1 covers 7 bases. The ends lost 6 bases at V and 9 bases at J; junction bases unmatched: 8. The CDR3 runs 12 residues. CDR3 loop: CASSLRGGVQYF. CDR3 DNA: TGTGCCAGCAGCCTCAGAGGGGGCGTGCAGTACTTC.

A note on this clonotype: This could be a read error, since a much larger clone is one nucleotide away. This sequence joins TRBV6-2 or TRBV6-3 and TRBJ2-7, with 11 bases aligning to TRBD2. The germline V gene encodes CDR1 MNHEY and CDR2 SVGEGT. The CDR3 spans 14 residues. CDR3: CDSSFLAGGGEQYF. CDR3 coding DNA: TGTGACAGCAGTTTCCTAGCGGGAGGAGGCGAGCAGTACTTC.

This clonotype was detected a few times. This rearrangement joins TRBV12-3 or TRBV12-4 to TRBJ1-5, with D perhaps matching TRBD1 (6 bases). The CDR3 loop spans 15 amino acids. Trimming shortened V by 1 base and J by 4 bases, and 11 bases separated the two germline ends. The CDR3 nucleotides read TGTGCCAGCAGTTTAGTCGGGGGGCCGAATCAGCCCCAGCATTTT. Protein: CASSLVGGPNQPQHF.

This clonotype has at least ten counts. The chain is built from TRBV24-1 and TRBJ2-2; no firm D call. CDR1 is KGHDR, CDR2 SFDVKD, per germline. The CDR3 covers 15 residues. V shed 5 bases and J shed 0 bases, with 9 bases lying between them. The CDR3 nucleotides read TGTGCCACCAGTGTAAAGGGATCGAACACCGGGGAGCTGTTTTTT. It translates to CATSVKGSNTGELFF.

This clonotype appeared many times. The V gene is TRBV5-1, the J gene TRBJ2-5, with 9 bases lining up with TRBD2. This CDR3 contains 15 residues. The V segment lost 5 bases and the J segment 1 base; nucleotides outside the gene matches: 6. Looked up from germline, CDR1 is SGHRS and CDR2 is YFSETQ. The CDR3, as DNA: TGCGCCAGCAGTAGACTAGCGGACTTCCAAGAGACCCAGTACTTC. The encoded protein is CASSRLADFQETQYF.

In this sample, this clonotype turned up many times. This chain uses TRBV6-1 with TRBJ2-2, with 8 bases fitting TRBD2. V lost 5 bases, J lost 0 bases, and 5 bases stayed unmatched. The germline CDR1 and CDR2 sequences are MNHNS and SASEGT. The CDR3 runs 16 residues. The CDR3, as DNA: TGTGCCAGCAGTCCCCGGGGGGGACCGAACACCGGGGAGCTGTTTTTT. Its translation is CASSPRGGPNTGELFF.

The table lists this clonotype with many counts. V usage is TRBV5-1 and J usage is TRBJ1-4; D is unclear. The V and J ends lost 1 base and 3 bases respectively, with 7 bases between them. The CDR3 contains 14 residues. Germline assignment: CDR1 SGHRS and CDR2 YFSETQ. The CDR3 sequence: CASSLRYSNEKLFF. The CDR3 DNA reads as TGCGCCAGCAGCTTGCGGTACTCTAATGAAAAACTGTTTTTT.

The gene calls are TRBV28 and TRBJ2-7; 9 bases line up with TRBD1. The CDR3 contains 16 residues. V lost 5 bases and J lost 3; bases outside the gene matches: 11. Germline CDR1 is MDHEN and CDR2 is SYDVKM. CDR3 in DNA: TGTGCCAGCAGTCCATATTCGGGACAGGGCATCTACGAGCAGTACTTC. Its translation is CASSPYSGQGIYEQYF. Looking up the rest from reference TRBV28 and TRBJ2-7 gives the full variable domain: DVKVTQSSRYLVKRTGEKVFLECVQDMDHENMFWYRQDPGLGLRLIYFSYDVKMKEKGDIPEGYSVSREKKERFSLILESASTNQTSMYLCASSPYSGQGIYEQYFGPGTRLTVT.

Many counts were recorded for this clonotype. V is TRBV4-3 and J is TRBJ2-7; tentative D call: TRBD1 (6 bases). Germline values: CDR1 LGHNA, CDR2 YSLEER. This CDR3 spans 14 amino acids. Trimming took 3 bases from V and 6 from J, leaving 15 bases between them. The CDR3 DNA reads as TGCGCCAGCAGCCACGGGACATCAGCTAGCGAGCAGTACTTC. Its protein product is CASSHGTSASEQYF.

This clonotype came up a few times. The chain has TRBV19 and TRBJ2-7, with 10 bases identical to TRBD1. The CDR3 is 13 residues long. Unmatched junction bases numbered 4, after V lost 6 bases and J lost 5 bases. Germline CDR1 LNHDA, CDR2 SQIVND (reference sequence). CDR3 in amino acids: CASSDRGLDEQYF. The CDR3 DNA reads TGTGCCAGTAGCGACAGGGGGCTGGACGAGCAGTACTTC.

This clonotype was picked up many times. The rearrangement joins TRBV20-1 to TRBJ2-5; 8 bases are a match to TRBD1. Germline V gene data show CDR1 as DFQATT and CDR2 as SNEGSKA (reference sequence). The CDR3 spans 13 residues. V lost 4 bases, J lost 5 bases, and 6 bases stayed unmatched. The CDR3 is CSATQGAGETQYF. CDR3 DNA sequence: TGCAGTGCTACGCAGGGGGCAGGGGAGACCCAGTACTTC.

The chain uses TRBV5-1 and TRBJ2-5; 7 bases line up with TRBD2. The germline CDR1 and CDR2 sequences are SGHRS and YFSETQ. V gave up 3 bases and J gave up 2 bases; unmatched junction bases: 7. The CDR3 is 15 residues long. This chain's CDR3 is CASSSRGGLQETQYF. CDR3 sequence (DNA): TGCGCCAGCAGCTCCCGTGGGGGACTACAAGAGACCCAGTACTTC.

This chain uses TRBV4-3 with TRBJ2-1; 7 nucleotides agree with TRBD2. The ends lost 1 base at V and 4 bases at J; junction bases unmatched: 7. This CDR3 spans 16 amino acids. Germline V CDR1 and CDR2: LGHNA, YSLEER. Here the CDR3 reads CASSQGSGAGYNEQFF. As DNA, the CDR3 is TGCGCCAGCAGCCAAGGGAGCGGGGCTGGATACAATGAGCAGTTCTTC.

This clonotype was seen ten or more times. J is TRBJ2-1 and V is TRBV24-1; possibly TRBD1 for D (5 bases). Germline assignment: CDR1 KGHDR and CDR2 SFDVKD. Trimming removed 1 base from V and 7 bases from J, with 10 bases in between. There are 14 residues in the CDR3. The CDR3 reads CATSDLRQGNEQFF. The CDR3 DNA reads TGTGCCACCAGTGATTTAAGGCAGGGTAATGAGCAGTTCTTC.

The J gene is TRBJ2-1, the V gene TRBV20-1; TRBD2 is a possible D gene (5 bases). Trimming took 3 bases from V and 2 from J, leaving 11 bases between them. CDR1 is DFQATT, CDR2 SNEGSKA, per germline (reference sequence). The CDR3 length is 14 residues. Here the CDR3 reads CSASLQRPYNEQFF. The CDR3 region has the DNA TGCAGTGCTAGTCTCCAGCGGCCCTACAATGAGCAGTTCTTC.

There are a few counts of this clonotype. The CDR3 sequence: CSARDRPSSVAQYF. CDR3 nucleotide sequence: TGCAGTGCTAGAGATCGCCCGAGCTCGGTAGCCCAGTACTTC. The chain recombines TRBV20-1 with TRBJ2-5; D remains ambiguous. The V end lost 0 bases, the J end lost 9 bases, and 17 bases lay between the germline ends. The CDR3 consists of 14 residues. Germline CDR1 and CDR2: DFQATT and SNEGSKA (reference sequence).

Ten or more counts support this clonotype. The chain combines TRBV5-1 with TRBJ2-2, with a possible D match to TRBD2 (6 bases). Trimming cost V 0 bases and J 2 bases, with 11 bases left between them. Germline-derived CDR1 and CDR2 are SGHRS and YFSETQ. The CDR3 runs 16 residues. This CDR3 reads CASSLDGGANTGELFF. The CDR3 nucleotides read TGCGCCAGCAGCTTGGATGGCGGGGCTAACACCGGGGAGCTGTTTTTT.

This clonotype was recorded many times. The chain combines TRBV28 with TRBJ1-2; maybe TRBD1 (5 bases). From germline, CDR1 is MDHEN and CDR2 SYDVKM. The germline V and J ends were trimmed by 3 bases and 3 bases, with 17 bases remaining between them. The CDR3 extends over 16 amino acids. The chain's CDR3 is CASSLSPGMGDYGYTF. CDR3 nucleotide sequence: TGTGCCAGCAGTTTGTCCCCCGGCATGGGGGACTATGGCTACACCTTC.

The J gene is TRBJ2-7, the V gene TRBV10-3, with 15 bases fitting TRBD2. This CDR3 contains 18 residues. The V and J ends lost 8 bases and 0 bases, in that order; junction bases with no gene match: 11. Germline V gene data show CDR1 as ENHRY and CDR2 as SYGVKD. CDR3: CAISRGLAGGWVSYEQYF. The CDR3 bases are TGTGCCATCTCACGTGGACTAGCGGGAGGGTGGGTCTCCTACGAGCAGTACTTC.

There are a few counts of this clonotype. CDR3 in DNA: TGTGCCAGCAGCCCATTGGGGAGCGGGAGCCCTGCTTGGGAGCAGTTCTTC. Translating gives CASSPLGSGSPAWEQFF. The rearrangement joins TRBV7-3 to TRBJ2-1, with TRBD2 identical over 8 bases. The CDR3 loop spans 17 amino acids. CDR1 and CDR2 from the germline V gene are SGHTA and FQGTGA. The V segment lost 5 bases and the J segment 10 bases; nucleotides outside the gene matches: 19.